The following is a T cell receptor (beta chain) sequence with its context. Its cognate antigen is unknown. The naive CD8 subset, CD45RO-negative cells positively selected for CCR7, excluded terminally differentiated effector memory CD45RA+ cells. The data are from a study of shared clonotypes between healthy human individuals. As for the study in general: Per-donor plates numbered three CD4 naive, three CD4 memory, two CD8 naive and one CD8 memory.

Sequencing was performed with immunoSEQ multiplex PCR; in TCRdb, only in-frame clones are kept and a portion is missing. This table has about 2.1 million clones, about 93% appearing once. Germline assignment: CDR1 PRHDT and CDR2 FYEKMQ (reference sequence). This CDR3 has 15 residues. V dropped 6 bases and J dropped 0 bases, with 14 bases sitting between them. Study observations and caveats: Sequencing of the sorted subsets was shown by rarefaction to be incomplete despite large depth. Naive CD4 clonotype sharing across four donors was 4% to 5%.

Sequencing was carried out using naive CD8+ T cells from PBMCs. The TCR originated in a man younger than 35 in good health. Some clones in this sample may be carry-over from other donors' samples. The chain carries TRBV13 and TRBJ1-2; TRBD1 is a possible D gene (6 bases). DNA for the CDR3: TGTGCCAGCAGTTCCGGGACACCTGCTAACTATGGCTACACCTTC. Translated, it gives CASSSGTPANYGYTF.